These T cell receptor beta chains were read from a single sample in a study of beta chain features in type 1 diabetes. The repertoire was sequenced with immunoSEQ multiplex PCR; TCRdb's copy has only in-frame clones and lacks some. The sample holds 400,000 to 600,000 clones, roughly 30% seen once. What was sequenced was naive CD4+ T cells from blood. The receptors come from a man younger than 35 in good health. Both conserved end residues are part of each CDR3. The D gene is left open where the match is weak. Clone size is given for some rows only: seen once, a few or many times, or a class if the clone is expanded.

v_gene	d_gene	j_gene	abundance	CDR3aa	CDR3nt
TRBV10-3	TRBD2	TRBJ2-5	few	CAISYGLAEETQYF	TGTGCCATCAGTTATGGACTAGCGGAAGAGACCCAGTACTTC
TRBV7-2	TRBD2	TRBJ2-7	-	CASRHPQATSGSSYEQYF	TGTGCCAGCAGACATCCCCAGGCAACTAGCGGGAGCTCCTACGAGCAGTACTTC
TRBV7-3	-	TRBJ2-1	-	CASSLSGSSYNEQFF	TGTGCCAGCAGTCTGAGCGGTAGCTCCTACAATGAGCAGTTCTTC
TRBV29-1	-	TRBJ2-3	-	CSVPGTQDTQYF	TGCAGCGTTCCCGGGACCCAAGATACGCAGTATTTT
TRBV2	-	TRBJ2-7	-	CASSEQGYEQYF	TGTGCCAGCAGTGAACAGGGTTACGAGCAGTACTTC
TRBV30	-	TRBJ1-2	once	CACDQGYGYTF	TGTGCCTGCGATCAGGGATATGGCTACACCTTC
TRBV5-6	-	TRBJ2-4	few	CASSSAGYRNIQYF	TGTGCCAGCAGCTCGGCAGGGTATCGTAACATTCAGTACTTC
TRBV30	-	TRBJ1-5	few	CAWATVNQPQHF	TGTGCCTGGGCGACGGTCAATCAGCCCCAGCATTTT
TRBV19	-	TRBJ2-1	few	CASSPGSGTSGNEQFF	TGTGCCAGTAGTCCCGGCTCAGGGACCTCTGGCAATGAGCAGTTCTTC
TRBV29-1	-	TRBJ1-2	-	CSVAEGVDYGYTF	TGCAGCGTTGCGGAGGGCGTTGACTATGGCTACACCTTC
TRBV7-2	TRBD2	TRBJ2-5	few	CASSTIALAGEETQYF	TGTGCCAGCAGCACAATCGCCCTAGCGGGAGAAGAGACCCAGTACTTC
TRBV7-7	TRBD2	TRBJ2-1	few	CASSLLAGENNEQFF	TGTGCCAGCAGCTTACTAGCGGGAGAGAACAATGAGCAGTTCTTC
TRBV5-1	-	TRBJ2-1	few	CASSLVGPSSYNEQFF	TGCGCCAGCAGCTTGGTCGGACCTAGCTCCTACAATGAGCAGTTCTTC
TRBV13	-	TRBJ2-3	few	CASSLGLGTDTQYF	TGTGCCAGCAGCTTAGGCCTCGGGACAGATACGCAGTATTTT
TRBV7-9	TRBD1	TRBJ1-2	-	CASSLGGTGVDYGYTF	TGTGCCAGCAGCTTAGGCGGGACAGGGGTTGACTATGGCTACACCTTC
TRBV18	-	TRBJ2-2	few	CASSTAGATGELFF	TGTGCCAGCTCAACGGCAGGGGCCACCGGGGAGCTGTTTTTT
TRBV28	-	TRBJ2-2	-	CASSFPGNTGELFF	TGTGCCAGCAGTTTCCCAGGGAACACCGGGGAGCTGTTTTTT
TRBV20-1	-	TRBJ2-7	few	CSARDSYEQYF	TGCAGTGCTCGAGACAGCTACGAGCAGTACTTC
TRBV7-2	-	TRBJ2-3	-	CASSPGLSTDTQYF	TGTGCCAGCAGCCCAGGACTTAGCACAGATACGCAGTATTTT
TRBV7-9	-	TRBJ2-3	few	CASSLVAGSDTQYF	TGTGCCAGCAGCTTAGTTGCGGGATCAGATACGCAGTATTTT
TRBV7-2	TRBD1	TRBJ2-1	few	CASSFGRGRNNEQFF	TGTGCCAGCAGCTTTGGCAGGGGGAGAAACAATGAGCAGTTCTTC
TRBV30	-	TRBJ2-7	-	CAWSSIKGANYEQYF	TGTGCCTGGAGCTCAATAAAAGGGGCCAACTACGAGCAGTACTTC
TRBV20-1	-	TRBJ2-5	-	CSALEQETQYF	TGCAGTGCTCTCGAGCAAGAGACCCAGTACTTC
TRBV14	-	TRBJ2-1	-	CASSQVRGNEQFF	TGTGCCAGCAGCCAAGTTCGGGGCAATGAGCAGTTCTTC
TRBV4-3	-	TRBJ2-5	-	CASSQEVRETQYF	TGCGCCAGCAGCCAAGAGGTGAGGGAGACCCAGTACTTC
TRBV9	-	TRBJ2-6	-	CASSVASSGANVLTF	TGTGCCAGCAGCGTAGCCAGCTCTGGGGCCAACGTCCTGACTTTC
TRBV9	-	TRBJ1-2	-	CASTRHGGGYTF	TGTGCCAGCACCCGCCACGGGGGTGGCTACACCTTC
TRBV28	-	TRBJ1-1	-	CASSETLEYTEAFF	TGTGCCAGCAGTGAAACGTTAGAGTACACTGAAGCTTTCTTT
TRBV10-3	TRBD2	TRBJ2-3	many	CAISGLAGTDTQYF	TGTGCCATCAGTGGACTAGCGGGCACAGATACGCAGTATTTT
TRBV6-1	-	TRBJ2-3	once	CASSERIGGTDTQYF	TGTGCCAGCAGTGAAAGAATCGGTGGCACAGATACGCAGTATTTT
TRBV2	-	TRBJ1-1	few	CASTQRTDMNTEAFF	TGTGCCAGCACTCAGAGGACAGACATGAACACTGAAGCTTTCTTT
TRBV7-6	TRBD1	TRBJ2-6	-	CASSLVDRGSGANVLTF	TGTGCCAGCAGCTTAGTTGACAGGGGCTCTGGGGCCAACGTCCTGACTTTC
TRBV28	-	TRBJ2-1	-	CASSSTWEQFF	TGTGCCAGCAGTTCGACTTGGGAGCAGTTCTTC